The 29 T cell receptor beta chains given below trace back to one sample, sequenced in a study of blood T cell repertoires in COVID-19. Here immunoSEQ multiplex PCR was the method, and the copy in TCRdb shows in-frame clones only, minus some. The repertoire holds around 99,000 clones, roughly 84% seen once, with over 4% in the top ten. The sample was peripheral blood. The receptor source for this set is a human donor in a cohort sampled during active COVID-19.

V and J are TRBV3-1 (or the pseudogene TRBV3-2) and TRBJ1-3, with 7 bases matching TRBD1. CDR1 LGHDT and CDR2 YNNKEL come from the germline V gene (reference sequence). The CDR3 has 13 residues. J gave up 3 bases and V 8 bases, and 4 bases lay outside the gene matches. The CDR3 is CASSRGLGNTIYF. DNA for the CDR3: TGTGCCAGCTCTAGGGGGCTTGGAAACACCATATATTTT.

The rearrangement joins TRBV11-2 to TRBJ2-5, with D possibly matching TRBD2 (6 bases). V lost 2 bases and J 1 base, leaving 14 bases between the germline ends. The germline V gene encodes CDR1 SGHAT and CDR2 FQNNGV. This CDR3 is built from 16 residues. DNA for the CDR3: TGTGCCAGCAGCTTATTAGCGGTAGTAGGCCAAGAGACCCAGTACTTC. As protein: CASSLLAVVGQETQYF.

This CDR3 is CASSYRAGDEKLFF. DNA of the CDR3: TGTGCCAGCAGTTATCGGGCAGGGGATGAAAAACTGTTTTTT. The rearrangement uses TRBV6-6 and TRBJ1-4; tentatively, D is TRBD1 (6 bases). The length of the CDR3 is 14 residues. Germline loops: CDR1 MNHNY, CDR2 SVGAGI (reference sequence). The V and J ends lost 3 bases and 6 bases respectively, with 11 bases between them.

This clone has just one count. CDR3 in DNA: TGTGCCAGTAGTCCCGCCCCTAGCGGGAGGGGGGAGCTGTTTTTT. Translated: CASSPAPSGRGELFF. This chain links TRBV19 with TRBJ2-2, with TRBD2 matching 11 bases. The ends lost 5 bases at V and 8 bases at J; junction bases unmatched: 7. Germline CDR1 and CDR2: LNHDA and SQIVND (reference sequence). The CDR3 covers 15 residues.

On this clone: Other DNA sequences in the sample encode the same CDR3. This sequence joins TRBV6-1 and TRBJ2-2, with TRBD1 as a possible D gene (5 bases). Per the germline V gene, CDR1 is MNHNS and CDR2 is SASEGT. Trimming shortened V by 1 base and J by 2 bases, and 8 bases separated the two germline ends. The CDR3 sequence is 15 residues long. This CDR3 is CASSEGQFNTGELFF. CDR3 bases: TGTGCCAGCAGTGAAGGACAGTTTAACACCGGGGAGCTGTTTTTT.

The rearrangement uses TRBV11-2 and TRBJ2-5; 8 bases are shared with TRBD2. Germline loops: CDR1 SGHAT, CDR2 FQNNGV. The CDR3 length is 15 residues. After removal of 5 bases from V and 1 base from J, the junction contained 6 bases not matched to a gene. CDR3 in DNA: TGTGCCAGCAGCACACTAGCGGACCTCCAAGAGACCCAGTACTTC. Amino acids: CASSTLADLQETQYF.

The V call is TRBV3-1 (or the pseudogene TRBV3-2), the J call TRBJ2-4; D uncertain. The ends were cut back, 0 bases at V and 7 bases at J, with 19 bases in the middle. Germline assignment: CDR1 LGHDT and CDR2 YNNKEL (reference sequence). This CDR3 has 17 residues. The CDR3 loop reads CASSQDPGSLEKNIQYF. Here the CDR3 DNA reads TGTGCCAGCAGCCAAGATCCCGGTTCCCTAGAGAAGAACATTCAGTACTTC.

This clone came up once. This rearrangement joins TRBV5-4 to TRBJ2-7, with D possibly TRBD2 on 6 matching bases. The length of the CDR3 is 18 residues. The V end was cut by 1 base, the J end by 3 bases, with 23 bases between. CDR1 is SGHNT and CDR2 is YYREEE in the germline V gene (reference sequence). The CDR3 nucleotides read TGTGCCAGCAGCTTGCTTGGGAGGACGAGGTACTTTTTCTACGAGCAGTACGTC. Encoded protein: CASSLLGRTRYFFYEQYV.

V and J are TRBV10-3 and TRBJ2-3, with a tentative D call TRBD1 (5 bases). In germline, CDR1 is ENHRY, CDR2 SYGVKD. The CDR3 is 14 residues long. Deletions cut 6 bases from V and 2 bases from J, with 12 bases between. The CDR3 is CAIREDGHTDTQYF. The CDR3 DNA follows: TGTGCCATCAGAGAAGACGGACACACAGATACGCAGTATTTT.

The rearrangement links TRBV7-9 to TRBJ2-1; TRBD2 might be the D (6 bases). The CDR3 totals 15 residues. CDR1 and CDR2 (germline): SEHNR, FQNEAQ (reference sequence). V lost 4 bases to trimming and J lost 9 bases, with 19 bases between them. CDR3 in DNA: TGTGCCAGCAGCTCTTCGCCGGGAGCCTCCGGTGAGCAGTTCTTC. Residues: CASSSSPGASGEQFF.

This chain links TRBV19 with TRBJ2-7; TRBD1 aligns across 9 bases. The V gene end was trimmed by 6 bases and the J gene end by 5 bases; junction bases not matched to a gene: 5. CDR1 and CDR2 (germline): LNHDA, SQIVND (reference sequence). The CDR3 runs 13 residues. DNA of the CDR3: TGTGCCAGTAGCAGAGACAGGGGGGACGAGCAGTACTTC. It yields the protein CASSRDRGDEQYF.

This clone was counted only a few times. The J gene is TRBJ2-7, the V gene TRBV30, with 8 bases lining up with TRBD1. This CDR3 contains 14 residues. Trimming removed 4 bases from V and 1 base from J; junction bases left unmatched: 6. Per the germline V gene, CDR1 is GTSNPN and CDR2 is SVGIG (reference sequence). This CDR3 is CAWTHQGASYEQYF. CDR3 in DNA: TGTGCCTGGACTCATCAGGGGGCTTCCTACGAGCAGTACTTC.

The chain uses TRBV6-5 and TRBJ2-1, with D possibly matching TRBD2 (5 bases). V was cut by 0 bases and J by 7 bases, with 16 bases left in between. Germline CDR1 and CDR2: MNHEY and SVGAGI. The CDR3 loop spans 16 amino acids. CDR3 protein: CASSYSSVARGNEQFF. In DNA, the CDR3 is TGTGCCAGCAGTTACTCTAGCGTGGCGCGAGGGAATGAGCAGTTCTTC.

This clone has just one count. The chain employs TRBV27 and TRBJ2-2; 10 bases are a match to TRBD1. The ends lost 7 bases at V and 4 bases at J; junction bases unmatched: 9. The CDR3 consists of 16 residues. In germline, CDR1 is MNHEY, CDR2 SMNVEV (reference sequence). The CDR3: CASTMAGTGATGELFF. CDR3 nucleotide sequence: TGTGCCAGCACCATGGCAGGGACAGGGGCCACCGGGGAGCTGTTTTTT.

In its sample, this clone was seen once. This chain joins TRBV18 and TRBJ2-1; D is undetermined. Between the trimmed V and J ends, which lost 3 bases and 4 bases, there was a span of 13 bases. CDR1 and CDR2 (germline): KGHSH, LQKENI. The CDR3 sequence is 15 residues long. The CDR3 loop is CASSPSSQAYNEQFF. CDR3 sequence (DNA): TGTGCCAGCTCACCTTCCAGCCAGGCTTACAATGAGCAGTTCTTC. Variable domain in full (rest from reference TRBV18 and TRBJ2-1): NAGVMQNPRHLVRRRGQEARLRCSPMKGHSHVYWYRQLPEEGLKFMVYLQKENIIDESGMPKERFSAEFPKEGPSILRIQQVVRGDSAAYFCASSPSSQAYNEQFFGPGTRLTVL.

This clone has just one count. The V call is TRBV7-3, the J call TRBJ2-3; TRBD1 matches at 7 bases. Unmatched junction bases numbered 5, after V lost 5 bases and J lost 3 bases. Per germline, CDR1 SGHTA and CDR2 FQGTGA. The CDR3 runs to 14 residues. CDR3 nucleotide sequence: TGTGCCAGCAGCCTTGGACAGGTTACAGATACGCAGTATTTT. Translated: CASSLGQVTDTQYF.

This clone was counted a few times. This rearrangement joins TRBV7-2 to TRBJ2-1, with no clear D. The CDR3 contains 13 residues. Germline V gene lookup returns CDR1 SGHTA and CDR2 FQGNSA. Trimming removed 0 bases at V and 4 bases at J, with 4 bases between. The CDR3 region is CASSLAQYNEQFF. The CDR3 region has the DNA TGTGCCAGCAGCTTAGCCCAATACAATGAGCAGTTCTTC.

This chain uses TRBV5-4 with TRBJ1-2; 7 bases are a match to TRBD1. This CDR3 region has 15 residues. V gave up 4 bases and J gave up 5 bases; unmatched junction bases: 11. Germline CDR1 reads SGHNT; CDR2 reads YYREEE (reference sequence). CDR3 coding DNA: TGTGCCAGCAGCCATCCGACAGTCAGGGGGTATGGCTACACCTTC. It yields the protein CASSHPTVRGYGYTF. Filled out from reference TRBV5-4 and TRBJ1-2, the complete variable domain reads ETGVTQSPTHLIKTRGQQVTLRCSSQSGHNTVSWYQQALGQGPQFIFQYYREEENGRGNFPPRFSGLQFPNYSSELNVNALELDDSALYLCASSHPTVRGYGYTFGSGTRLTVV.

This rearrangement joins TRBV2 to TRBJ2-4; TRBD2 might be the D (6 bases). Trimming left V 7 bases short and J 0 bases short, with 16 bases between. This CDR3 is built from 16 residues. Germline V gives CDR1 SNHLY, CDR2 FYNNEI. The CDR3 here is CASIGSGGIAKNIQYF. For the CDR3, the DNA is TGTGCCAGCATTGGTAGCGGAGGGATAGCCAAAAACATTCAGTACTTC.

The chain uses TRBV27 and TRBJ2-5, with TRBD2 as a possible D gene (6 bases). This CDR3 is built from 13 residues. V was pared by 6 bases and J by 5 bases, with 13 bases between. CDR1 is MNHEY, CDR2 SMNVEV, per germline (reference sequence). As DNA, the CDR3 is TGTGCCAGCAGCCCTGGGACTGCCGAGACCCAGTACTTC. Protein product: CASSPGTAETQYF.

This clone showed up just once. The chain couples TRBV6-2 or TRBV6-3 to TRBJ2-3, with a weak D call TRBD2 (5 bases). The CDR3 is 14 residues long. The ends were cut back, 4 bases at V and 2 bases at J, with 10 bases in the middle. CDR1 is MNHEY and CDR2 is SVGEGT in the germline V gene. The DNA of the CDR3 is TGTGCCAGCAGTTCGCGAGGGATCACAGATACGCAGTATTTT. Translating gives CASSSRGITDTQYF.

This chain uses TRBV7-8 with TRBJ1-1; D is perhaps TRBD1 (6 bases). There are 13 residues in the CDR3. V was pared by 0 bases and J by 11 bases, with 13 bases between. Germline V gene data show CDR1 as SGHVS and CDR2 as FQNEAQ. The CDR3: CASSLAGGAGAFF. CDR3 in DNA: TGTGCCAGCAGCTTAGCTGGGGGCGCAGGGGCTTTCTTT.

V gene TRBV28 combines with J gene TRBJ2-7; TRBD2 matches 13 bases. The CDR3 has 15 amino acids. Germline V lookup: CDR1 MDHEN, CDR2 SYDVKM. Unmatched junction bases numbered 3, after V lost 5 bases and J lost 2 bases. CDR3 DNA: TGTGCCAGCAGTCCGGGACTAGCGGGAACCTACGAGCAGTACTTC. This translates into CASSPGLAGTYEQYF.

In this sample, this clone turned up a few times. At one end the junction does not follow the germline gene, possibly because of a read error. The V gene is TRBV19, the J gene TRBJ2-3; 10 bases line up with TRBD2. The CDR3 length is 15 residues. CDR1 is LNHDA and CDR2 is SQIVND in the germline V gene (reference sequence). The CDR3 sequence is CASSIGTSGTETQYF. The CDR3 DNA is TGTGCCAGTAGTATAGGAACTAGCGGGACAGAAACGCAGTATTTT.

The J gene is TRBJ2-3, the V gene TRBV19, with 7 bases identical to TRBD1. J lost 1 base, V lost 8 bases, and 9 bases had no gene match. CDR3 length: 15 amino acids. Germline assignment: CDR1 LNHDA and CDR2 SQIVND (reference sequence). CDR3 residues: CASDKQGMGTDTQYF. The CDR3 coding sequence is TGTGCCAGTGATAAACAGGGGATGGGCACAGATACGCAGTATTTT. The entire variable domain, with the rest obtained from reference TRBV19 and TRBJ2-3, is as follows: DGGITQSPKYLFRKEGQNVTLSCEQNLNHDAMYWYRQDPGQGLRLIYYSQIVNDFQKGDIAEGYSVSREKKESFPLTVTSAQKNPTAFYLCASDKQGMGTDTQYFGPGTRLTVL.

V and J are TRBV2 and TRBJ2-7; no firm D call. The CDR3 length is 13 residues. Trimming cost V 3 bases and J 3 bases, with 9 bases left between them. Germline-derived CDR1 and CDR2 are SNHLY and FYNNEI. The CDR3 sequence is CASSEGVVYEQYV. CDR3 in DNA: TGTGCCAGCAGTGAGGGCGTTGTCTACGAGCAGTACGTC.

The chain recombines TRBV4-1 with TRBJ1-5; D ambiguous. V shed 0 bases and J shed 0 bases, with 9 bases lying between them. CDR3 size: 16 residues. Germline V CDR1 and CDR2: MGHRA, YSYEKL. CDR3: CASSQDLPISNQPQHF. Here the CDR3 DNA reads TGCGCCAGCAGCCAAGATCTACCTATTAGCAATCAGCCCCAGCATTTT.

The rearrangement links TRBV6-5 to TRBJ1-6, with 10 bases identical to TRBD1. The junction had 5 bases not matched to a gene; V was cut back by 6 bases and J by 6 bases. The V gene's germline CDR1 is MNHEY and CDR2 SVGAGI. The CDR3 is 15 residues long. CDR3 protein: CASSPRDRGNSPLHF. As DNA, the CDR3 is TGTGCCAGCAGCCCCCGGGACAGGGGTAATTCACCCCTCCACTTT.

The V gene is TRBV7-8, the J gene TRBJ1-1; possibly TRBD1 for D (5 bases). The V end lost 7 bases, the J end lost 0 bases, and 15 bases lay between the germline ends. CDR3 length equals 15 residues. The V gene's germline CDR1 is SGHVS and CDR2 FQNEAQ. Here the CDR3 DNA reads TGTGCCAGCACCCGAGGGGAGCCCATGAACACTGAAGCTTTCTTT. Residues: CASTRGEPMNTEAFF.